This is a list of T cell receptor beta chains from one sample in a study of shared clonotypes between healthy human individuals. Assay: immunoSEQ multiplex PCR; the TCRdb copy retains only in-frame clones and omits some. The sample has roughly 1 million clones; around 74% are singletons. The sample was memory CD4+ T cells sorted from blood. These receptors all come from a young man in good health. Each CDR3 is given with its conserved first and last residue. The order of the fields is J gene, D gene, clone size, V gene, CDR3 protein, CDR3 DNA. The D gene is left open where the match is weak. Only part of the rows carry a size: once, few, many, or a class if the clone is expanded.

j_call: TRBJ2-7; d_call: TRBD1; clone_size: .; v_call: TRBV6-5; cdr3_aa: CAISVGTGEIYEQYF; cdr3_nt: TGTGCCATCAGTGTTGGGACAGGGGAAATATACGAGCAGTACTTC
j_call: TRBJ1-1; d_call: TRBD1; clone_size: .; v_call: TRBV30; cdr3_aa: CAWSIGTGTEAFF; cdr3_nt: TGTGCCTGGAGCATTGGGACAGGCACTGAAGCTTTCTTT
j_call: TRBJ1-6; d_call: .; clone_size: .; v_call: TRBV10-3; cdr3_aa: CAISEGGLSYNSPLHF; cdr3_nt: TGTGCCATCAGTGAGGGGGGCCTCTCCTATAATTCACCCCTCCACTTT
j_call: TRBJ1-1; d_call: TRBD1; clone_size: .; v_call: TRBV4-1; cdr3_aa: CASSPAGTGNTEAFF; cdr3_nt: TGCGCCAGCAGCCCGGCCGGGACAGGGAACACTGAAGCTTTCTTT
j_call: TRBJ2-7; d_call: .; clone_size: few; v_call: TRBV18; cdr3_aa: CASSLDRSSYEQYF; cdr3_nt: TGTGCCAGCTCGCTCGACAGGAGCTCCTACGAGCAGTACTTC
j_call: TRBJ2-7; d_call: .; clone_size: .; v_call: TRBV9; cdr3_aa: CASSVDWVPYEQYF; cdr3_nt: TGTGCCAGCAGCGTAGACTGGGTCCCCTACGAGCAGTACTTC
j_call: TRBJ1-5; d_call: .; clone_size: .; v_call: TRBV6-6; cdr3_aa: CASSSRGMGNQPQHF; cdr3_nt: TGTGCCAGCAGTTCCAGGGGTATGGGCAATCAGCCCCAGCATTTT
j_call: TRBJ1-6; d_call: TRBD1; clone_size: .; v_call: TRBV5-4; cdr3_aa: CASSNTGQYNSPLHF; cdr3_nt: TGTGCCAGCAGCAACACGGGACAGTATAATTCACCCCTCCACTTT
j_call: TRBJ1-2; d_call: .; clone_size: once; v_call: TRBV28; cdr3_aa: CASSFSPYGYTF; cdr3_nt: TGTGCCAGCAGTTTTTCGCCCTATGGCTACACCTTC
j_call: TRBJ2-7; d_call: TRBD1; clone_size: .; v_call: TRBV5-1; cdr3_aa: CASSLPQGANEQYF; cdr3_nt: TGCGCCAGCAGCTTGCCACAGGGGGCCAACGAGCAGTACTTC
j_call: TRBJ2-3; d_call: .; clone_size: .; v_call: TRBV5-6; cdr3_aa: CASSQGGTQYF; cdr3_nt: TGTGCCAGCAGCCAGGGAGGCACGCAGTATTTT
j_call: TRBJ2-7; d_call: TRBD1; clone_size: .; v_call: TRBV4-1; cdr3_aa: CASSQRVWDRVNEQYF; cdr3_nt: TGCGCCAGCAGCCAAAGGGTATGGGACAGGGTTAACGAGCAGTACTTC
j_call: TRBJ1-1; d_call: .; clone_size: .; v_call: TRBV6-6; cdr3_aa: CASRPAGDEAFF; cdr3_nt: TGTGCCAGCAGACCCGCAGGGGATGAAGCTTTCTTT
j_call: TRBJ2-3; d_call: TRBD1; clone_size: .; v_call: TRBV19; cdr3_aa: CASRRDRGPTDTQYF; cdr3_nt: TGTGCCAGTAGGAGGGACAGGGGGCCAACAGATACGCAGTATTTT
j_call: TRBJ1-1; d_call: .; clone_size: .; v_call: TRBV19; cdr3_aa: CASRPVEMNTEAFF; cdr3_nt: TGTGCCAGTAGACCGGTGGAAATGAACACTGAAGCTTTCTTT
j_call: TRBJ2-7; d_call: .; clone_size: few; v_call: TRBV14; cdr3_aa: CASSQALRGEQYF; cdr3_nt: TGTGCCAGCAGCCAAGCACTACGCGGCGAGCAGTACTTC
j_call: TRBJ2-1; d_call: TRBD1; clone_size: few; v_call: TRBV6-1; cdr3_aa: CASRTGQGHNEQFF; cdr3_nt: TGTGCCAGCAGAACCGGACAGGGCCACAATGAGCAGTTCTTC
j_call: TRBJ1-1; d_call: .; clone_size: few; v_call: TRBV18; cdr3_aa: CASSPSRETEAFF; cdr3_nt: TGTGCCAGCTCACCAAGCAGGGAGACTGAAGCTTTCTTT
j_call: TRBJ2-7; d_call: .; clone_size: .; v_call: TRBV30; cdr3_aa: CAWTTSDSYEQYF; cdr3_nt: TGTGCCTGGACTACCTCAGACTCCTACGAGCAGTACTTC
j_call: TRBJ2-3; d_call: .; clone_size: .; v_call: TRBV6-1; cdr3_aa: CASSWNSGTDTQYF; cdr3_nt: TGTGCCAGCAGTTGGAATAGCGGCACAGATACGCAGTATTTT
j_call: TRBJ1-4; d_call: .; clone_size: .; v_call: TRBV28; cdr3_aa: CASRTPGFEEKLFF; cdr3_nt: TGTGCCAGCAGGACTCCAGGGTTCGAGGAAAAACTGTTTTTT
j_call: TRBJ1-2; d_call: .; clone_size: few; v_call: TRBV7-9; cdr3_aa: CASSLREGTGGYGYTF; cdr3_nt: TGTGCCAGCAGCTTGCGCGAAGGGACGGGTGGCTATGGCTACACCTTC
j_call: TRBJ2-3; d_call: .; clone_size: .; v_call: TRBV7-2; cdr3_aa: CASSVTGAGSSTDTQYF; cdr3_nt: TGTGCCAGCAGCGTAACTGGGGCGGGAAGCAGCACAGATACGCAGTATTTT
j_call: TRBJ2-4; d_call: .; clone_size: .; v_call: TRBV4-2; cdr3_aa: CASSQDLGAKNIQYF; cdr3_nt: TGTGCCAGCAGCCAAGACCTAGGGGCCAAAAACATTCAGTACTTC
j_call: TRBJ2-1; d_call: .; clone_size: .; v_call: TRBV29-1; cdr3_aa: CSVVRNSYNEQFF; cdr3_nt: TGCAGCGTGGTCAGGAACTCCTACAATGAGCAGTTCTTC